Below are 29 T cell receptor beta chains sequenced from a single sample in a study of metastatic and nonmetastatic thyroid tumors. Every patient was untreated before thyroid surgery. TCRdb re-called the PCR reads through MiXCR. The sample carries roughly 30,000 clones, over 20% recorded once. Material for sequencing was blood. These receptors came from a female donor with papillary thyroid cancer or a benign thyroid nodule (not recorded which). Some clones in this sample may be carry-over from other donors' samples.

This clone has only a few counts. V gene TRBV6-1 combines with J gene TRBJ1-1; 9 nucleotides match TRBD1. The CDR3 covers 15 residues. Looked up from germline, CDR1 is MNHNS and CDR2 is SASEGT. With V trimmed by 6 bases and J by 4 bases, 9 bases remained unmatched. The CDR3 DNA sequence: TGTGCCAGCAGAGACCGGGACAGGGCGGTCACTGAAGCTTTCTTT. It translates to CASRDRDRAVTEAFF.

This clone has a count of ten or more. The chain uses TRBV6-4 and TRBJ2-2; either TRBD1 or TRBD2 may fit D (5 bases each). Germline CDR1 MRHNA, CDR2 SNTAGT. The CDR3 totals 16 residues. Trimming cost V 6 bases and J 4 bases, with 18 bases left between them. The CDR3 coding sequence is TGTGCCAGCAGCCCACTTGGGGGAGTGGGCACCGGGGAGCTGTTTTTT. It yields the protein CASSPLGGVGTGELFF.

This chain joins TRBV4-2 and TRBJ1-6; the match to TRBD1 covers 12 bases. V lost 6 bases, J lost 7 bases, and 10 bases stayed unmatched. The V gene's germline CDR1 is LGHNA and CDR2 YNFKEQ. This CDR3 is 17 amino acids long. CDR3 region: CASSPGQGAPGNSPLHF. In nucleotides, the CDR3 is TGTGCCAGCAGTCCGGGACAGGGGGCGCCAGGAAATTCACCCCTCCACTTT.

This clone has just a few counts. This rearrangement joins TRBV6-2 or TRBV6-3 to TRBJ2-1; D gene unclear. Germline V gene data show CDR1 as MNHEY and CDR2 as SVGEGT. The CDR3 has 16 residues. Trimming took 2 bases from V and 7 from J, leaving 18 bases between them. CDR3 in amino acids: CASSYTDLTGLNEQFF. DNA of the CDR3: TGTGCCAGCAGTTACACCGATCTTACCGGGCTGAATGAGCAGTTCTTC.

The sample holds a few counts of this clone. V usage is TRBV6-2 or TRBV6-3 and J usage is TRBJ1-1; 7 nucleotides match TRBD1. V gave up 6 bases and J gave up 5 bases; unmatched junction bases: 12. The CDR3 is made up of 15 amino acids. The germline CDR1 and CDR2 sequences are MNHEY and SVGEGT. Written as DNA, the CDR3 is TGTGCCAGCAGCACAACCCGACAGGGAAAAACTGAAGCTTTCTTT. Protein: CASSTTRQGKTEAFF.

This clone was detected a few times. This chain uses TRBV6-5 with TRBJ2-1, with TRBD2 identical over 11 bases. Germline loops: CDR1 MNHEY, CDR2 SVGAGI. The CDR3 covers 16 residues. J gave up 4 bases and V 7 bases, and 9 bases lay outside the gene matches. The CDR3 sequence is CASIHGVAGGYNEQFF. CDR3 sequence (DNA): TGTGCCAGCATTCATGGGGTAGCGGGAGGGTACAATGAGCAGTTCTTC.

This clone occurred many times. CDR3 amino acids: CASSFQRGYNEQFF. CDR3 bases: TGTGCCAGCAGTTTCCAGCGGGGCTACAATGAGCAGTTCTTC. The chain uses TRBV27 and TRBJ2-1; 7 bases are a match to TRBD2. The CDR3 is 14 amino acids. The junction had 2 bases not matched to a gene; V was cut back by 3 bases and J by 3 bases. From germline, CDR1 is MNHEY and CDR2 SMNVEV (reference sequence).

The V and J genes are TRBV20-1 and TRBJ2-7, with 8 positions matching TRBD2. CDR1 is DFQATT and CDR2 is SNEGSKA in the germline V gene (reference sequence). The CDR3 has 16 amino acids. V gave up 0 bases and J gave up 5 bases; unmatched junction bases: 12. The DNA for the CDR3 is TGCAGTGCTAGAGATCCCGTCGGGAGGGCCCGCGACGAGCAGTACTTC. It codes for CSARDPVGRARDEQYF.

This clone appeared many times. V gene TRBV15 combines with J gene TRBJ2-3, with D tentatively TRBD1 or TRBD2 (5 bases each). V was pared by 2 bases and J by 1 base, with 13 bases between. The germline CDR1 and CDR2 sequences are LNHNV and YYDKDF (reference sequence). The CDR3 spans 16 residues. The CDR3 here is CATSRRDAGGTDTQYF. CDR3 nucleotide sequence: TGTGCCACCAGCAGAAGGGACGCCGGGGGCACAGATACGCAGTATTTT.

The count of this clone is one. The chain is built from TRBV7-2 and TRBJ2-7; 7 nucleotides match TRBD1. V gave up 5 bases and J gave up 2 bases; unmatched junction bases: 6. Germline CDR1 SGHTA, CDR2 FQGNSA. The CDR3 consists of 14 residues. CDR3 sequence: CASSPTGSPYEQYF. CDR3 sequence (DNA): TGTGCCAGCAGCCCGACAGGGAGCCCCTACGAGCAGTACTTC.

The table lists this clone with many counts. V is TRBV15 and J is TRBJ2-3; 7 nucleotides match TRBD1. Germline V gene data show CDR1 as LNHNV and CDR2 as YYDKDF (reference sequence). This CDR3 comprises 18 residues. Trimming cost V 3 bases and J 6 bases; bases outside gene matches: 18. The CDR3 bases are TGTGCCACCAGCAGGACGCTGAGGGGGCGTTCGGAGTCGGATACGCAGTATTTT. Protein sequence: CATSRTLRGRSESDTQYF.

This clone was detected many times. The chain joins TRBV25-1 to TRBJ1-1, with D possibly TRBD1 on 5 matching bases. Between the trimmed V and J ends, which lost 3 bases and 6 bases, there was a span of 26 bases. This CDR3 spans 18 amino acids. Per the germline V gene, CDR1 is MGHDK and CDR2 is SYGVNS. The CDR3 region is CASSDRLILGTLKAEAFF. The CDR3 region has the DNA TGTGCCAGCAGTGACCGTCTCATCTTGGGGACCCTGAAGGCTGAAGCTTTCTTT. Full variable domain (missing parts from reference TRBV25-1 and TRBJ1-1): EADIYQTPRYLVIGTGKKITLECSQTMGHDKMYWYQQDPGMELHLIHYSYGVNSTEKGDLSSESTVSRIRTEHFPLTLESARPSHTSQYLCASSDRLILGTLKAEAFFGQGTRLTVV.

This clone showed up many times. The V call is TRBV19, the J call TRBJ1-1, with a weak D call TRBD1 (5 bases). The V end was cut by 7 bases, the J end by 0 bases, with 15 bases between. CDR3 length: 15 amino acids. Germline values: CDR1 LNHDA, CDR2 SQIVND (reference sequence). CDR3 protein: CASKSMGELNTEAFF. In DNA form, the CDR3 reads TGTGCCAGTAAAAGCATGGGGGAACTGAACACTGAAGCTTTCTTT.

The chain is built from TRBV7-2 and TRBJ2-7; D not certain. This CDR3 region has 13 residues. Trimming cost V 3 bases and J 2 bases, with 8 bases left between them. Germline CDR1 reads SGHTA; CDR2 reads FQGNSA. CDR3 amino acids: CASSFGKTYEQYF. The CDR3 nucleotides are TGTGCCAGCAGCTTCGGCAAGACCTACGAGCAGTACTTC.

This clone was seen more than once but under ten times. This rearrangement joins TRBV12-3 or TRBV12-4 to TRBJ2-1, with a possible D match to TRBD1 (6 bases). Trimming pared 6 bases from V and 5 bases from J, leaving 14 bases between. This CDR3 region has 14 residues. CDR3 residues: CASRERQENNEQFF. CDR3 nucleotides: TGTGCCAGCAGGGAAAGACAGGAGAACAATGAGCAGTTCTTC.

This clone was counted ten times or more. The chain joins TRBV5-1 to TRBJ2-7; D call uncertain. Germline V gene sequence: CDR1 SGHRS, CDR2 YFSETQ. CDR3 length: 14 amino acids. V lost 1 base and J lost 0, with 8 bases in between. CDR3 sequence (DNA): TGCGCCAGCAGCTTGTTCGACATCTCCTACGAGCAGTACTTC. Amino acid sequence: CASSLFDISYEQYF.

The V and J genes are TRBV6-1 and TRBJ1-2; 8 nucleotides line up with TRBD1. CDR1 is MNHNS and CDR2 is SASEGT in the germline V gene. CDR3 length: 15 residues. The ends lost 5 bases at V and 4 bases at J; junction bases unmatched: 9. The CDR3 loop reads CASSTRTGQAYGYTF. The CDR3 coding sequence is TGTGCCAGCAGTACCAGGACAGGGCAAGCCTATGGCTACACCTTC.

CDR3 sequence reads: CASSLGREYEQYF. CDR3 coding DNA: TGTGCCAGCAGCTTGGGACGGGAGTACGAGCAGTACTTC. The rearrangement links TRBV7-2 to TRBJ2-7, with D maybe TRBD2 (6 bases). Germline V gives CDR1 SGHTA, CDR2 FQGNSA. The CDR3 is 13 amino acids. V was trimmed by 3 bases and J by 4 bases, leaving 10 bases between them.

This clone is medium-sized by share. J is TRBJ2-7 and V is TRBV12-3 or TRBV12-4; D possibly uses TRBD1 or TRBD2 (5 bases each). The germline V and J ends were trimmed by 6 bases and 4 bases, with 10 bases remaining between them. This CDR3 contains 12 residues. The CDR3 nucleotides are TGTGCCAGCAGCCTTGAGGGGTACGAGCAGTACTTC. Its protein is CASSLEGYEQYF.

The chain combines TRBV4-1 with TRBJ1-5; D may be TRBD1 (6 bases). Trimming left V 5 bases short and J 5 bases short, with 22 bases between. Germline V lookup: CDR1 MGHRA, CDR2 YSYEKL. The CDR3 length is 17 residues. The CDR3 DNA is TGCGCCAGCAGCTTACAACCCGGGACACGGATACATCAGCCCCAGCATTTT. Amino acids: CASSLQPGTRIHQPQHF.

The genes are TRBV5-1 and TRBJ2-1; 13 bases match TRBD2. The junction had 8 bases not matched to a gene; V was cut back by 4 bases and J by 4 bases. This CDR3 has 17 amino acids. Germline-derived CDR1 and CDR2 are SGHRS and YFSETQ. CDR3 sequence reads: CASSAGTSGIKYNEQFF. In DNA form, the CDR3 reads TGCGCCAGCAGCGCTGGGACTAGCGGGATTAAATACAATGAGCAGTTCTTC.

This clone was recorded many times. The chain carries TRBV10-3 and TRBJ2-1, with TRBD2 identical over 9 bases. The V gene end was trimmed by 4 bases and the J gene end by 6 bases; junction bases not matched to a gene: 10. The CDR3 sequence is 16 residues long. The germline V gene has CDR1 ENHRY and CDR2 SYGVKD. This CDR3 is CAISGFSGSNINEQFF. The CDR3 DNA follows: TGTGCCATCAGTGGCTTTAGCGGGAGTAACATCAATGAGCAGTTCTTC.

The table lists this clone with many counts. The CDR3 loop is CSVVRGGNTEAFF. CDR3 coding DNA: TGCAGCGTTGTTAGGGGAGGAAACACTGAAGCTTTCTTT. The chain combines TRBV29-1 with TRBJ1-1; D might be TRBD1 (5 bases). There are 13 residues in the CDR3. V dropped 4 bases and J dropped 2 bases, with 11 bases sitting between them. Looked up from germline, CDR1 is SQVTM and CDR2 is ANQGSEA.

Many counts were recorded for this clone. The CDR3 region is CASSQELAGNNEQFF. For the CDR3, the DNA is TGTGCCAGCAGCCAAGAGCTAGCGGGTAACAATGAGCAGTTCTTC. The chain is built from TRBV4-2 and TRBJ2-1; 8 bases match TRBD2. Per germline, CDR1 LGHNA and CDR2 YNFKEQ. After removal of 0 bases from V and 5 bases from J, the junction contained 3 bases not matched to a gene. The CDR3 covers 15 residues.

The CDR3 loop reads CASSLGSPGQLGGYTF. The DNA for the CDR3 is TGTGCCAGCAGCTTAGGAAGTCCGGGACAGCTAGGTGGCTACACCTTC. The chain combines TRBV11-2 with TRBJ1-2, with TRBD1 matching over 7 bases. Losses at the gene ends were 1 base for V and 7 bases for J; bases not matched to a gene: 12. CDR3 length: 16 residues. Per germline, CDR1 SGHAT and CDR2 FQNNGV. Filled out from reference TRBV11-2 and TRBJ1-2, the complete variable domain reads EAGVAQSPRYKIIEKRQSVAFWCNPISGHATLYWYQQILGQGPKLLIQFQNNGVVDDSQLPKDRFSAERLKGVDSTLKIQPAKLEDSAVYLCASSLGSPGQLGGYTFGSGTRLTVV.

This clone was seen many times. J is TRBJ2-1 and V is TRBV20-1; the D gene is possibly TRBD2 (5 bases). The CDR3 consists of 15 residues. Trimming left V 6 bases short and J 3 bases short, with 18 bases between. Germline values: CDR1 DFQATT, CDR2 SNEGSKA (reference sequence). CDR3 sequence: CSAKKQSGFYNEQFF. The CDR3 nucleotides are TGCAGTGCCAAGAAACAGAGCGGATTCTACAATGAGCAGTTCTTC.

This clone was seen at least ten times. This chain joins TRBV13 and TRBJ2-1, with D perhaps TRBD1 or TRBD2 (5 bases each). Germline V lookup: CDR1 PRHDT, CDR2 FYEKMQ (reference sequence). Trimming took off 6 bases at V and 1 base at J, with 13 bases between the two ends. CDR3 length: 15 residues. This CDR3 reads CASRVGGTSYNEQFF. The CDR3 coding sequence is TGTGCCAGCAGGGTCGGTGGGACGTCCTACAATGAGCAGTTCTTC.

The chain couples TRBV30 to TRBJ1-2, with D possibly TRBD1 on 5 matching bases. The CDR3 has 16 residues. V was shortened by 0 bases and J by 7 bases, with 21 bases between the two germline ends. CDR1 and CDR2 from the germline V gene are GTSNPN and SVGIG (reference sequence). Here the CDR3 reads CAWSVGARVQIGGYTF. CDR3 in DNA: TGTGCCTGGAGTGTAGGGGCAAGGGTGCAAATTGGTGGCTACACCTTC.

Only a few counts were recorded for this clone. The chain has TRBV27 and TRBJ1-5; 7 bases are a match to TRBD1. Unmatched junction bases numbered 11, after V lost 5 bases and J lost 7 bases. CDR1 and CDR2 from the germline V gene are MNHEY and SMNVEV (reference sequence). The CDR3 spans 15 residues. The CDR3 region is CASSPDPGGRQPQHF. In nucleotides, the CDR3 is TGTGCCAGCAGTCCCGATCCAGGGGGACGACAGCCCCAGCATTTT.